This passage covers 10 T cell receptor beta chains from one sample sequenced in a study of PD-1 blockade in classical Hodgkin lymphoma. Produced via immunoSEQ multiplex PCR; TCRdb's table is partial and in-frame only. The table records approximately 41,000 clones, around 80% of them present only once. Relapse was seen in all patients after autologous stem cell transplantation, and brentuximab vedotin exposure was variable. Material: peripheral blood mononuclear cells (PBMCs), obtained at baseline. Receptors originate from a human donor with classical Hodgkin lymphoma.

This rearrangement joins TRBV7-2 to TRBJ2-2; D gene unclear. This CDR3 has 10 residues. In germline, CDR1 is SGHTA, CDR2 FQGNSA. Deletions cut 8 bases from V and 10 bases from J, with 8 bases between. The CDR3 sequence is CASSSEELFF. The CDR3 DNA sequence: TGTGCCAGCTCAAGCGAGGAGCTGTTTTTT.

This clone was seen just once. The chain recombines TRBV4-3 with TRBJ2-1; 11 bases fit TRBD2. V was pared by 1 base and J by 8 bases, with 13 bases of the junction left unmatched. The germline V gene encodes CDR1 LGHNA and CDR2 YSLEER. The CDR3 is made up of 18 amino acids. CDR3 coding DNA: TGCGCCAGCAGCCAAGGTTTGGGGTTTAGCGGGGGGGTCGATGAGCAGTTCTTC. This codes for CASSQGLGFSGGVDEQFF.

The chain uses TRBV7-3 and TRBJ1-1, with 7 bases lining up with TRBD1. J gave up 4 bases and V 5 bases, and 13 bases lay outside the gene matches. The CDR3 extends over 16 amino acids. In germline, CDR1 is SGHTA, CDR2 FQGTGA. The CDR3 nucleotides are TGTGCCAGCAGCCTTCAGGGGGGAGGCCGAGGCACTGAAGCTTTCTTT. Translating gives CASSLQGGGRGTEAFF.

With regard to this clone: Germline and junction disagree at one end, which may indicate a read error. This sequence joins TRBV27 and TRBJ2-3; 16 bases map to TRBD2. The CDR3 covers 16 residues. Germline V gene data show CDR1 as MNHEY and CDR2 as SMNVEV (reference sequence). Written as DNA, the CDR3 is TGTGCCGGCAGTCCGGGGACTAGCGGGGGGGCAGATACGCAGTATTTT. Translating gives CAGSPGTSGGADTQYF.

This chain links TRBV30 with TRBJ1-1; the D gene is possibly TRBD1 (6 bases). This CDR3 comprises 14 residues. With 1 base removed from V and 5 bases from J, the gap between germline ends came to 14 bases. Germline CDR1 reads GTSNPN; CDR2 reads SVGIG (reference sequence). CDR3 amino acids: CAWSGLVGGTEAFF. The CDR3 DNA follows: TGTGCCTGGAGTGGTCTCGTAGGGGGAACTGAAGCTTTCTTT. The variable domain in full, completed from reference TRBV30 and TRBJ1-1, reads SQTIHQWPATLVQPVGSPLSLECTVEGTSNPNLYWYRQAAGRGLQLLFYSVGIGQISSEVPQNLSASRPQDRQFILSSKKLLLSDSGFYLCAWSGLVGGTEAFFGQGTRLTVV.

The chain recombines TRBV7-2 with TRBJ1-1; 9 bases match TRBD1. Germline V lookup: CDR1 SGHTA, CDR2 FQGNSA. The ends lost 3 bases at V and 9 bases at J; junction bases unmatched: 5. The CDR3 is 13 residues long. Written as DNA, the CDR3 is TGTGCCAGCAGCTTGGGGGGACAGGGTAAAGCTTTCTTT. Translation gives CASSLGGQGKAFF. The full variable domain, in which reference TRBV7-2 and TRBJ1-1 provide the parts outside the CDR3, is GAGVSQSPSNKVTEKGKDVELRCDPISGHTALYWYRQSLGQGLEFLIYFQGNSAPDKSGLPSDRFSAERTGGSVSTLTIQRTQQEDSAVYLCASSLGGQGKAFFGQGTRLTVV.

This clone showed up just once. V is TRBV14 and J is TRBJ2-7, with TRBD1 as a possible D gene (5 bases). Germline V gene data show CDR1 as SGHDN and CDR2 as FVKESK. This CDR3 is built from 13 residues. The ends were cut back, 3 bases at V and 5 bases at J, with 11 bases in the middle. As DNA, the CDR3 is TGTGCCAGCAGCCACGTAAGGGGCGACGAGCAGTACTTC. Encoded protein: CASSHVRGDEQYF.

CDR3 in amino acids: CASSTGWGSGYTF. The CDR3 coding sequence is TGCGCCAGCAGTACAGGGTGGGGAAGCGGCTACACCTTC. V and J are TRBV10-1 and TRBJ1-2; tentatively, D is TRBD1 (6 bases). This CDR3 has 13 residues. Germline CDR1 reads WNHNN; CDR2 reads SYGVQD (reference sequence). V gave up 5 bases and J gave up 8 bases, with 15 bases separating them.

This chain uses TRBV2 with TRBJ2-3, with D unclear. The germline V gene has CDR1 SNHLY and CDR2 FYNNEI. V was trimmed by 6 bases and J by 6 bases, leaving 19 bases between them. CDR3 length equals 15 residues. CDR3 loop: CASRADLLLQDTQYF. CDR3 nucleotide sequence: TGTGCCAGCAGGGCCGACCTGCTACTACAGGATACGCAGTATTTT.

The rearrangement uses TRBV4-3 and TRBJ1-6; D possibly corresponds to TRBD1 (6 bases). In germline, CDR1 is LGHNA, CDR2 YSLEER. The CDR3 length is 16 residues. The germline V and J ends were trimmed by 4 bases and 8 bases, with 18 bases remaining between them. The CDR3 sequence is CASSRSLDRTDSPLHF. The DNA for the CDR3 is TGCGCCAGCAGCCGCTCCCTCGACAGGACCGATTCACCCCTCCACTTT.